This entry is about one T cell receptor beta chain. Its target is unknown. The junction departs from germline at one end; a sequencing error may be responsible. The CDR3 runs to 11 residues. Germline CDR1 is SGHTA and CDR2 is FQGNSA. The entry originates in a study of T cells in Graves' hyperthyroidism and ophthalmopathy. Amplification targeted TCR beta CDR3 regions from RNA transcripts. First-round RT-PCR of the TCR CDR3 relied on the HTBI primer set. Via MiXCR, TCRdb re-called the multiplex PCR reads, giving one row per CDR3 protein. The sample has around 760,000 distinct CDR3 sequences; 30% to 40% are singletons. Study findings and constraints: Most clonotypes that expanded in the thyroid above 0.001 also showed up in blood.

This sequence was found in a woman aged 40-49 years with Graves' hyperthyroidism. Sequencing was performed on blood. This sequence joins TRBV7-2 and TRBJ1-2, with 8 nucleotides matching TRBD1. DNA for the CDR3: TGTGCCAGCACCCCGGACAGGGCACCAGGCTTC. Residues: CASTPDRAPGF.